This TCR beta chain was captured by sequencing in a study of cytotoxic CD8 clonotypes in ibrutinib-treated CLL. Study-level points and caveats: Patients with sustained remission and those progressing were sampled at differing times. In comparison with age-matched healthy donors, baseline clonality was higher and tracked circulating CD8+ T-cell counts. Having risen at ibrutinib response, clonality had fallen back toward baseline by progression.

Germline values: CDR1 MNHEY, CDR2 SMNVEV (reference sequence). V lost 9 bases, J lost 4 bases, and 4 bases lay in between. CDR3 length: 10 amino acids. This clone turned up a few times. What it binds is unknown. Here immunoSEQ multiplex PCR was the method, and the copy in TCRdb shows in-frame clones only, minus some. The sample includes approximately 50,000 clones, roughly 70% seen only once; the top ten take around 45%. This receptor was obtained from a human donor with chronic lymphocytic leukemia. The sequencing used PBMCs, collected after 12 months of ibrutinib treatment. The chain uses TRBV27 and TRBJ1-5; D not certain. The CDR3 region has the DNA TGTGCCAGTCCAAATCAGCCCCAGCATTTT. Protein: CASPNQPQHF.